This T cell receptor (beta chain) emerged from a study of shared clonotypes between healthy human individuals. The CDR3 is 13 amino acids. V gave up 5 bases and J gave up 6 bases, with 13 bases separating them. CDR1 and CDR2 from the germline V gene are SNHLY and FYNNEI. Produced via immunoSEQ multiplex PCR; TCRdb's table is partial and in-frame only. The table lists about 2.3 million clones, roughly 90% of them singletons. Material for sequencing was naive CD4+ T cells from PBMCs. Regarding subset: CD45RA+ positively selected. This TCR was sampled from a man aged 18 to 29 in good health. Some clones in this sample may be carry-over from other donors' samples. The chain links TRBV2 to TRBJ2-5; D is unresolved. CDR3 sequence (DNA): TGTGCCAGCAGTTACGGATCAGTGAAGACCCAGTACTTC. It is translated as CASSYGSVKTQYF.